This T cell receptor beta chain was sequenced in a study of CD8+CD57+ T cells in acquired aplastic anemia. Regarding this clonotype: What it binds is not known. An end of the junction does not agree with germline; a read error may underlie this.

The template for TCR beta VDJ and CDR3 sequence profiling was genomic DNA. MiXCR, applied by TCRdb to the reads, yields one record per CDR3 protein. The sample lists roughly 170,000 distinct CDR3 sequences, approximately 48% occurring once. The CDR3 sequence is 12 residues long. Germline values: CDR1 SGHDT, CDR2 YYEEEE. Study-wide points: Common to patients and controls were around 30 CD8+ CDR3 sequences. Patients and controls were not found to differ significantly in CD8+ Simpson's diversity.

CD8+CD57+ cell expansion, shown by flow cytometry, had occurred in the patients selected for sequencing. Diagnosis of severe acquired aplastic anemia applied to all patients. Prior therapy had not been administered to any patient at the time of blood sampling. J is TRBJ1-1 and V is TRBV5-6; weak D call: TRBD1 (5 bases). This TCR came from a human donor with aplastic anemia. Sequencing was done on a sample of sorted CD4+, CD8+, or CD8+CD57+ T cells (not recorded which) from PBMCs. CDR3 DNA sequence: TGTGCCAGCAGTTTGGGACGGCTCGAAGCTTTCTTT. This gives the protein CASSLGRLEAFF.